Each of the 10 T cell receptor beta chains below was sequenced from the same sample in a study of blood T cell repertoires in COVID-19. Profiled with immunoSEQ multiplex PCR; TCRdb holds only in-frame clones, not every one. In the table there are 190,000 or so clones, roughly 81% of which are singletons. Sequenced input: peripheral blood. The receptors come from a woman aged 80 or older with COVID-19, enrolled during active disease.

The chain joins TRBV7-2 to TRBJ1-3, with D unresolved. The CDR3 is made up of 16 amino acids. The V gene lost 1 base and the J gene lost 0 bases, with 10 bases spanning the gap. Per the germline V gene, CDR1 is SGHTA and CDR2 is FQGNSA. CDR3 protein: CASSLVGGNSGNTIYF. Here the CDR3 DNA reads TGTGCCAGCAGCTTAGTGGGAGGCAACTCTGGAAACACCATATATTTT.

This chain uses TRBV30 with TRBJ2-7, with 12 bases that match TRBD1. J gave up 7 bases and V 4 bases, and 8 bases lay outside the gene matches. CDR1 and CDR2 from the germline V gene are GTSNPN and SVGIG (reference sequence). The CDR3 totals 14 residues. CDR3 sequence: CAWTSGQGAREQYF. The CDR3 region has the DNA TGTGCCTGGACCTCGGGACAGGGGGCTCGGGAGCAGTACTTC.

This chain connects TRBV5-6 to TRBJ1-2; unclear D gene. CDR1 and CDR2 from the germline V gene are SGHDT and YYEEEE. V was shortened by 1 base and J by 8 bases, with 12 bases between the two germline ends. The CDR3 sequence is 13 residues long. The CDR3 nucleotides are TGTGCCAGCAGCTTGTTCCGAGCGGTAGGCTACACCTTC. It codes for CASSLFRAVGYTF.

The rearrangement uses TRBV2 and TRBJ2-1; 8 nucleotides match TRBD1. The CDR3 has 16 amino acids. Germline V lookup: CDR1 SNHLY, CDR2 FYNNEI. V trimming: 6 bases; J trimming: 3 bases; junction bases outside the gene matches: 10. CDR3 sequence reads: CASSPEYRGVYNEQFF. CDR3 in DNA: TGTGCCAGCAGCCCGGAATACAGGGGGGTCTACAATGAGCAGTTCTTC.

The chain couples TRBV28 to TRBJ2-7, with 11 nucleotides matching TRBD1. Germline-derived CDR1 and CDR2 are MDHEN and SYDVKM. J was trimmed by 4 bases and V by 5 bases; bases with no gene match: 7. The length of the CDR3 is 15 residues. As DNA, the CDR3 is TGTGCCAGCAGTCCCGGGACAGGGGGTGTTTACGAGCAGTACTTC. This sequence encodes CASSPGTGGVYEQYF.

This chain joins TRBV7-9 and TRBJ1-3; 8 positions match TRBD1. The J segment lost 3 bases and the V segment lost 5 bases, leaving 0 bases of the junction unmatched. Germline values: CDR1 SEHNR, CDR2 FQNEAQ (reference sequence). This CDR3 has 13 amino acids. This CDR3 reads CASSGQGGNTIYF. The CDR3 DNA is TGTGCCAGCAGCGGACAGGGTGGAAACACCATATATTTT.

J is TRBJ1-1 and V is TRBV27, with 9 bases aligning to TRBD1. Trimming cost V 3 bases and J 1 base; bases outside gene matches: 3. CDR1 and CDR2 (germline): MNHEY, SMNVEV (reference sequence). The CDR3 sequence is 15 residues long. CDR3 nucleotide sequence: TGTGCCAGCAGTTTGGACAGGGGCCCGAACACTGAAGCTTTCTTT. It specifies CASSLDRGPNTEAFF.

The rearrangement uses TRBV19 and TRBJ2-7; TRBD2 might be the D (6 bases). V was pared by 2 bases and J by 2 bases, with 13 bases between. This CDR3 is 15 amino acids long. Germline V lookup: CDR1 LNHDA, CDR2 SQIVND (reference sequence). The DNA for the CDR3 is TGTGCCAGTAGTATAAGAGCGGGCTACCCCTACGAGCAGTACTTC. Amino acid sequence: CASSIRAGYPYEQYF.

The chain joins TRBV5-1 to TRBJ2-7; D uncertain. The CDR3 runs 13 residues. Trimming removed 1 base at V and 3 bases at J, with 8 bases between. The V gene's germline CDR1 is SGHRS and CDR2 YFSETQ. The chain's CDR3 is CASSLNGDYEQYF. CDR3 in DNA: TGCGCCAGCAGCTTGAACGGTGACTACGAGCAGTACTTC.

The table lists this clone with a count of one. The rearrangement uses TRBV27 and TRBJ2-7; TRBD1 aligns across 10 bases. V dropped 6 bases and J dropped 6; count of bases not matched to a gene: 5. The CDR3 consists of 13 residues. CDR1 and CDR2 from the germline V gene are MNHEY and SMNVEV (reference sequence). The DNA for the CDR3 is TGTGCCAGCAGGCTATGGGACAGGGGCGAGCAGTACTTC. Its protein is CASRLWDRGEQYF.